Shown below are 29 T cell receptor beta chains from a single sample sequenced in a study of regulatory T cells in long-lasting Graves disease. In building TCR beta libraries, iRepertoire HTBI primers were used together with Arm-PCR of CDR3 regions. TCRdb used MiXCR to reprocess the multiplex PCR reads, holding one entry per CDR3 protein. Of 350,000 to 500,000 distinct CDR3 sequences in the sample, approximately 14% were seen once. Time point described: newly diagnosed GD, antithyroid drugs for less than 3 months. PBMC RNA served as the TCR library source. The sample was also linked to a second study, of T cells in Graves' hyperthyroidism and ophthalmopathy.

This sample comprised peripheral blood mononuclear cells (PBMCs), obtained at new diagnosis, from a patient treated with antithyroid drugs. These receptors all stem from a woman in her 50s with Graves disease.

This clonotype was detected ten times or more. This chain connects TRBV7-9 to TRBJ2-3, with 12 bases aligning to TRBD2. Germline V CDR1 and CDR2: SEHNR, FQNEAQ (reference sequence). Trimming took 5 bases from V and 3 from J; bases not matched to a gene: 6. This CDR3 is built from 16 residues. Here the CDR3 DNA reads TGTGCCAGCAGCCTCCGACTAGCGGGAGAAACAGATACGCAGTATTTT. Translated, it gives CASSLRLAGETDTQYF. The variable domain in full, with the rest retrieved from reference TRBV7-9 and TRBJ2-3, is DTGVSQNPRHKITKRGQNVTFRCDPISEHNRLYWYRQTLGQGPEFLTYFQNEAQLEKSRLLSDRFSAERPKGSFSTLEIQRTEQGDSAMYLCASSLRLAGETDTQYFGPGTRLTVL.

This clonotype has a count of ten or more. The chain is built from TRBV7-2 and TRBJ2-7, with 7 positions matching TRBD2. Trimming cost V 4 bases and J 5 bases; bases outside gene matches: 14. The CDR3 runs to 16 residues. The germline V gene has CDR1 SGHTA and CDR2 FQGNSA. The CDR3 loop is CASSYHWTREGDEQYF. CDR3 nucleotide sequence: TGTGCCAGCAGCTACCACTGGACTAGAGAAGGGGACGAGCAGTACTTC.

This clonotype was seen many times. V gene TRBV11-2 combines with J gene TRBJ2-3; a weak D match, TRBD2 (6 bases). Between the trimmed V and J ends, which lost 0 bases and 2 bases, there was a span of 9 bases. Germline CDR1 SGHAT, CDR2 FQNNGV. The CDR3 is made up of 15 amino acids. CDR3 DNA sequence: TGTGCCAGCAGCTTAGATGTGGGACTCACAGATACGCAGTATTTT. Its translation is CASSLDVGLTDTQYF. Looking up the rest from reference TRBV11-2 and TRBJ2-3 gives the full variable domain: EAGVAQSPRYKIIEKRQSVAFWCNPISGHATLYWYQQILGQGPKLLIQFQNNGVVDDSQLPKDRFSAERLKGVDSTLKIQPAKLEDSAVYLCASSLDVGLTDTQYFGPGTRLTVL.

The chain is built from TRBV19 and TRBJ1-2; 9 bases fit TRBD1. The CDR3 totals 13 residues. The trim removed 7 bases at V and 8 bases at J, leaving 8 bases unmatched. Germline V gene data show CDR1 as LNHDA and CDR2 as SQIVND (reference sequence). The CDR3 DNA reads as TGTGCCAGTACCCCGGGACAGGGAGGAGGCTACACCTTC. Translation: CASTPGQGGGYTF.

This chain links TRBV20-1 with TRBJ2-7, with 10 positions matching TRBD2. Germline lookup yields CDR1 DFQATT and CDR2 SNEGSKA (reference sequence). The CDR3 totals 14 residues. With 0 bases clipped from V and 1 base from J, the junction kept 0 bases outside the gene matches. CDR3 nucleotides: TGCAGTGCTAGAGAACTAGCGGGATCCTACGAGCAGTACTTC. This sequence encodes CSARELAGSYEQYF.

CDR3 bases: TGTGCCAGCAGCTTAACCTCCCGGCCTAGCGGGGCGGCGGGTGAGCAGTATTTT. Amino acid sequence: CASSLTSRPSGAAGEQYF. The chain joins TRBV7-9 to TRBJ2-3; 9 bases agree with TRBD2. V shed 2 bases, J shed 11 bases, and the junction held 20 bases outside the gene matches. Germline V gene sequence: CDR1 SEHNR, CDR2 FQNEAQ (reference sequence). This CDR3 comprises 18 residues.

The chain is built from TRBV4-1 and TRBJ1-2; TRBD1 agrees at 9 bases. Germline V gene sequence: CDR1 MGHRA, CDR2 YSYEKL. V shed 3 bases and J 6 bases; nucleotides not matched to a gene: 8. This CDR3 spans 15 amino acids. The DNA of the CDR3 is TGCGCCAGCAGCCAGACCCCGGGACAGGGACATGGCTACACCTTC. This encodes CASSQTPGQGHGYTF.

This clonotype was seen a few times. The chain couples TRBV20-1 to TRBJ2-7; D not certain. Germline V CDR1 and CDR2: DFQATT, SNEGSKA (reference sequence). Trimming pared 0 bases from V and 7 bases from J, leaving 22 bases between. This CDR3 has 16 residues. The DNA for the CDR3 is TGCAGTGCTAGAGATATAAAGGAGAGCCTAATTTCTGAGCAGTACTTC. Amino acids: CSARDIKESLISEQYF.

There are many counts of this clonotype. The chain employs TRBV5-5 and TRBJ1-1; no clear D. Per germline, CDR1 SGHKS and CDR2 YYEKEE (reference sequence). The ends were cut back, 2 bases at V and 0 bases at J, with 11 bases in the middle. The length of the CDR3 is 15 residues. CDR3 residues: CASSLSLTVNTEAFF. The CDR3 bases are TGTGCCAGCAGCTTATCCCTTACAGTGAACACTGAAGCTTTCTTT. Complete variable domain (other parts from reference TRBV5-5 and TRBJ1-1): DAGVTQSPTHLIKTRGQQVTLRCSPISGHKSVSWYQQVLGQGPQFIFQYYEKEERGRGNFPDRFSARQFPNYSSELNVNALLLGDSALYLCASSLSLTVNTEAFFGQGTRLTVV.

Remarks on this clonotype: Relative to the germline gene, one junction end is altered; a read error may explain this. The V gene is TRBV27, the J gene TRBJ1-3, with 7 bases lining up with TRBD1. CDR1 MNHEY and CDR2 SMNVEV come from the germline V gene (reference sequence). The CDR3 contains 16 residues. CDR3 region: CVSSSAQGGTGNTIYF. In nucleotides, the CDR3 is TGTGTCAGCAGTTCCGCCCAGGGGGGTACTGGAAACACCATATATTTT.

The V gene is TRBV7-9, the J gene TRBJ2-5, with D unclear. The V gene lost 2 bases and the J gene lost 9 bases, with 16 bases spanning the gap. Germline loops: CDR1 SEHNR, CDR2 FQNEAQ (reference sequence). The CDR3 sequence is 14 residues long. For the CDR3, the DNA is TGTGCCAGCAGCTTATCTTCCGGAGAGTGGTCCCAGTACTTC. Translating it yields CASSLSSGEWSQYF.

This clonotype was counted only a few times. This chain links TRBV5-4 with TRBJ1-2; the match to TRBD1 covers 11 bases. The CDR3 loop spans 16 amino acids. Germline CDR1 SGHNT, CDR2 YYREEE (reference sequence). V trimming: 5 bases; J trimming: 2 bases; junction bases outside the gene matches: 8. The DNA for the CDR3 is TGTGCCAGCAGAAGGACAGGGGGCAGTAGGAACTATGGCTACACCTTC. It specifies CASRRTGGSRNYGYTF.

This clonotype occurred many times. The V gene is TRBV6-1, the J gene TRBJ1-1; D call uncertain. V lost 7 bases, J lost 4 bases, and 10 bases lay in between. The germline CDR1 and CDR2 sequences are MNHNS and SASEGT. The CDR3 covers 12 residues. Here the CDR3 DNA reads TGTGCCAGCAACCCGGGGAGCACTGAAGCTTTCTTT. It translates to CASNPGSTEAFF.

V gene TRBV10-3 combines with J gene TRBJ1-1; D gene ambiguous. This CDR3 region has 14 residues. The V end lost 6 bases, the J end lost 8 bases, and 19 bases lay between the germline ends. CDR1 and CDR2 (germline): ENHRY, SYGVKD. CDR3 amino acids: CAISGREQTGEAFF. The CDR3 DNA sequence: TGTGCCATCAGCGGAAGGGAACAAACTGGGGAAGCTTTCTTT.

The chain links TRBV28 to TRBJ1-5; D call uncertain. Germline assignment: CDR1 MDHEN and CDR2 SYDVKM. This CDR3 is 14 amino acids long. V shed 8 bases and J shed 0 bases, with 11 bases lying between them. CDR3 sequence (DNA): TGTGCCAGCTATACACTACTTAGCAATCAGCCCCAGCATTTT. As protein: CASYTLLSNQPQHF.

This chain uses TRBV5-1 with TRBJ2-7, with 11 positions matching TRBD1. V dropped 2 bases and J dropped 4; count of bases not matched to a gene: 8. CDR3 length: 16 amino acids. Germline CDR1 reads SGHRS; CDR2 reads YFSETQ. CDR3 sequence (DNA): TGCGCCAGCAGCTTACTCCCCGGACAGGGGGCTTACGAGCAGTACTTC. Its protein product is CASSLLPGQGAYEQYF.

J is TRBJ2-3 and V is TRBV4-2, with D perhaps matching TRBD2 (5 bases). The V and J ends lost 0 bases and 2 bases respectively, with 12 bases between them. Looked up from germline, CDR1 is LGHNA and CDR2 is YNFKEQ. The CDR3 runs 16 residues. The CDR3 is CASSQESGLYTDTQYF. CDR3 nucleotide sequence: TGTGCCAGCAGCCAAGAATCCGGACTGTACACAGATACGCAGTATTTT.

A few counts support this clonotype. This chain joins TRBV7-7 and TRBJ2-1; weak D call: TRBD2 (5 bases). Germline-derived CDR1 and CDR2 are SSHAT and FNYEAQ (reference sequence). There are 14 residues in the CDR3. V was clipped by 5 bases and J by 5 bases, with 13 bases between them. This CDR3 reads CASSPSQAHNEQFF. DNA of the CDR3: TGTGCCAGCAGCCCTAGCCAGGCCCACAATGAGCAGTTCTTC.

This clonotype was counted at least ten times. DNA for the CDR3: TGTGCCAGCAGTATACAGGGGAGAAATTCACCCCTCCACTTT. As protein: CASSIQGRNSPLHF. This chain uses TRBV2 with TRBJ1-6, with TRBD1 matching 7 bases. J gave up 7 bases and V 5 bases, and 5 bases lay outside the gene matches. This CDR3 is built from 14 residues. Per germline, CDR1 SNHLY and CDR2 FYNNEI.

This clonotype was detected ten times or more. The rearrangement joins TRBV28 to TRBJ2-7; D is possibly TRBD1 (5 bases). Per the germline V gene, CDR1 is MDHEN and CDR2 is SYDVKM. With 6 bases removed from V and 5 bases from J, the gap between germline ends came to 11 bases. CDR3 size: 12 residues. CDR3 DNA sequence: TGTGCCAGCAGCCTTCAGGGCCACGAGCAGTACTTC. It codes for CASSLQGHEQYF. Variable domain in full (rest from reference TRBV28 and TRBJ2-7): DVKVTQSSRYLVKRTGEKVFLECVQDMDHENMFWYRQDPGLGLRLIYFSYDVKMKEKGDIPEGYSVSREKKERFSLILESASTNQTSMYLCASSLQGHEQYFGPGTRLTVT.

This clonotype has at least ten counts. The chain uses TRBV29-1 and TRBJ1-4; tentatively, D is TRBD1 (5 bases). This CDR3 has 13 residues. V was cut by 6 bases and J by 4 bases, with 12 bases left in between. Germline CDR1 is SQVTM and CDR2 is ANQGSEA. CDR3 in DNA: TGCAGCGTGCGGGACTTATTTAATGAAAAACTGTTTTTT. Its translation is CSVRDLFNEKLFF. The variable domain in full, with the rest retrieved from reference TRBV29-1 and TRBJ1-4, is SAVISQKPSRDICQRGTSLTIQCQVDSQVTMMFWYRQQPGQSLTLIATANQGSEATYESGFVIDKFPISRPNLTFSTLTVSNMSPEDSSIYLCSVRDLFNEKLFFGSGTQLSVL.

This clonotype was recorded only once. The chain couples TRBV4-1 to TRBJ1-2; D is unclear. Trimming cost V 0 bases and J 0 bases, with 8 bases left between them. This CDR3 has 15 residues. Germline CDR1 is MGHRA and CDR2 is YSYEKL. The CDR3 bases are TGCGCCAGCAGCCAAGAGAGAAAACCTAACTATGGCTACACCTTC. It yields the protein CASSQERKPNYGYTF.

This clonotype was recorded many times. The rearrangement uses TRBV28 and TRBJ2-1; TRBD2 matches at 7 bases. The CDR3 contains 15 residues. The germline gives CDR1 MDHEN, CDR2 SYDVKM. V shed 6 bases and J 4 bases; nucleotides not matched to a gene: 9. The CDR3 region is CASSLAGAYYNEQFF. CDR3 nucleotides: TGTGCCAGCAGCCTGGCGGGAGCCTATTACAATGAGCAGTTCTTC.

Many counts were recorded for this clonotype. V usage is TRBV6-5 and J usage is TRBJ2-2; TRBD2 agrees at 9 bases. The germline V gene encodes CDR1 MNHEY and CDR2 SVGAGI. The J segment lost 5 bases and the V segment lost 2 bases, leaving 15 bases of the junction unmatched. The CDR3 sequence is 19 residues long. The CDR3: CASSYDSRGAGGYTGELFF. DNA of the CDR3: TGTGCCAGCAGTTACGATAGCCGCGGAGCGGGAGGATATACCGGGGAGCTGTTTTTT.

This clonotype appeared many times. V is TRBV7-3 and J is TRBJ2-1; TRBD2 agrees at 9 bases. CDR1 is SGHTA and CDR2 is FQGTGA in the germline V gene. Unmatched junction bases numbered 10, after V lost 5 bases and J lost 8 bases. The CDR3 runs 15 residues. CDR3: CASSQGLAGWDEQFF. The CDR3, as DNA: TGTGCCAGCAGCCAAGGGCTAGCGGGGTGGGATGAGCAGTTCTTC.

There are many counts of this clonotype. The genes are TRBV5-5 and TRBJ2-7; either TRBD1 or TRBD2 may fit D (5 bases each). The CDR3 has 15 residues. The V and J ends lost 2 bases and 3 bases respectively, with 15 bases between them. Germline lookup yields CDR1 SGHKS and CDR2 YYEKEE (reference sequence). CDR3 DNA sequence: TGTGCCAGCAGCTTCAGCTTTGGGGGATACTACGAGCAGTACTTC. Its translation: CASSFSFGGYYEQYF.

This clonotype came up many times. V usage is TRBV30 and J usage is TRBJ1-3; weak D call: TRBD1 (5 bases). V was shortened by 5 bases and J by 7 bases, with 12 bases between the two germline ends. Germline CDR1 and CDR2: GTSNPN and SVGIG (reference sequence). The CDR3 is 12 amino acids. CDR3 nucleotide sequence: TGTGCCTGGGCATCCGGGGGGAACACCATATATTTT. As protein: CAWASGGNTIYF.

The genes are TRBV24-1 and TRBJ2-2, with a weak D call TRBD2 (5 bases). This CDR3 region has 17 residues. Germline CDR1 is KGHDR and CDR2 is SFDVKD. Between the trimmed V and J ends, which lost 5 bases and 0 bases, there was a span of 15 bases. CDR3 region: CATSVSGDGPNTGELFF. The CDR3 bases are TGTGCCACCAGTGTCAGCGGCGACGGACCGAACACCGGGGAGCTGTTTTTT.

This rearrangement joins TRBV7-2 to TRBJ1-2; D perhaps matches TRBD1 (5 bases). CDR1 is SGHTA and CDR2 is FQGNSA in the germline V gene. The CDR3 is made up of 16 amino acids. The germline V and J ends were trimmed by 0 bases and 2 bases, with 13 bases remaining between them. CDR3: CASSLAPHDRNYGYTF. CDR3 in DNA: TGTGCCAGCAGCTTAGCACCCCATGACAGAAACTATGGCTACACCTTC.